This T cell receptor beta chain is from a study of identical twins. Study observations and caveats: Cord blood beta clonotypes present at high abundance carried fewer insertions; no such pattern appeared in memory repertoires.

This CDR3 region has 17 residues. Unmatched junction bases numbered 9, after V lost 5 bases and J lost 0 bases. Germline CDR1 DFQATT, CDR2 SNEGSKA (reference sequence). Remarks on this clonotype: Its target is unknown.

TCRdb reprocessed the 5' RACE reads via MiXCR and lists one record per CDR3 protein. The repertoire consists of 300,000 or so distinct CDR3 sequences, with more than 8% occurring once and the leading ten covering 6% to 8.5%. With no exceptions, donors were healthy Caucasians. These same data were also listed under a study on yellow fever vaccine responses in identical twins.

Sequencing was carried out using CD8+ T cells sorted from blood. The V and J genes are TRBV20-1 and TRBJ2-1; 11 nucleotides line up with TRBD2. The TCR originated in a young woman in good health. CDR3 residues: CSARGLAAASSYNEQFF. The CDR3 DNA reads TGCAGTGCTCGGGGACTAGCGGCCGCGAGCTCCTACAATGAGCAGTTCTTC.